Each of the 10 T cell receptor beta chains below was sequenced from the same sample in a study of immune cell composition in non-small cell lung cancer. Profiled with immunoSEQ multiplex PCR; TCRdb holds only in-frame clones, not every one. The table records 9,500 to 10,000 clones, around 62% of them present only once. The material sequenced was lung tumor tissue. All receptors come from a human donor with non-small cell lung cancer.

This chain's CDR3 is CASSKQNRDGNEKLFF. The CDR3, as DNA: TGTGCCAGCAGCAAACAAAACCGGGACGGTAATGAAAAACTGTTTTTT. The chain is built from TRBV7-2 and TRBJ1-4, with D possibly matching TRBD1 (5 bases). Germline values: CDR1 SGHTA, CDR2 FQGNSA. The CDR3 runs to 16 residues. V lost 5 bases, J lost 4 bases, and 17 bases lay in between.

The chain is built from TRBV11-2 and TRBJ2-2; TRBD1 is a possible D gene (6 bases). Trimming removed 0 bases from V and 4 bases from J, with 15 bases in between. The CDR3 spans 17 residues. Germline CDR1 SGHAT, CDR2 FQNNGV. Here the CDR3 reads CASSLELVGGSTGELFF. DNA for the CDR3: TGTGCCAGCAGCTTAGAGCTCGTAGGGGGATCCACCGGGGAGCTGTTTTTT. Full variable domain (rest looked up from reference TRBV11-2 and TRBJ2-2): EAGVAQSPRYKIIEKRQSVAFWCNPISGHATLYWYQQILGQGPKLLIQFQNNGVVDDSQLPKDRFSAERLKGVDSTLKIQPAKLEDSAVYLCASSLELVGGSTGELFFGEGSRLTVL.

This clone rates as medium-sized. The chain combines TRBV10-3 with TRBJ2-1; perhaps TRBD1 as D (5 bases). CDR1 and CDR2 from the germline V gene are ENHRY and SYGVKD. Trimming pared 6 bases from V and 7 bases from J, leaving 19 bases between. This CDR3 is 15 amino acids long. The DNA for the CDR3 is TGTGCCATCAGGTCAGGGAATTTAGGGCCGAATGAGCAGTTCTTC. It is translated as CAIRSGNLGPNEQFF.

V usage is TRBV5-1 and J usage is TRBJ2-3; D may be TRBD1 or TRBD2 (5 bases each). CDR1 is SGHRS, CDR2 YFSETQ, per germline. The CDR3 totals 13 residues. Trimming cost V 8 bases and J 6 bases, with 16 bases left between them. This CDR3 is CASEGPLGDTQYF. The CDR3 bases are TGCGCCAGTGAGGGGCCTCTCGGCGATACGCAGTATTTT.

J is TRBJ2-5 and V is TRBV9; 9 bases match TRBD1. CDR3 size: 15 residues. The trim removed 4 bases at V and 5 bases at J, leaving 9 bases unmatched. CDR1 is SGDLS and CDR2 is YYNGEE in the germline V gene. The CDR3 protein is CASSQWGQGGETQYF. As DNA, the CDR3 is TGTGCCAGCAGCCAGTGGGGACAGGGTGGGGAGACCCAGTACTTC.

The chain is built from TRBV7-3 and TRBJ1-1, with D perhaps matching TRBD1 (5 bases). CDR3 size: 17 residues. Trimming left V 5 bases short and J 0 bases short, with 19 bases between. The V gene's germline CDR1 is SGHTA and CDR2 FQGTGA. The CDR3 reads CASSPKVGGRVNTEAFF. CDR3 DNA sequence: TGTGCCAGCAGCCCAAAAGTGGGGGGGAGGGTGAACACTGAAGCTTTCTTT.

This chain joins TRBV4-2 and TRBJ2-7; perhaps TRBD1 as D (6 bases). V lost 1 base and J 5 bases, leaving 27 bases between the germline ends. The germline gives CDR1 LGHNA, CDR2 YNFKEQ. The CDR3 length is 19 residues. The CDR3, as DNA: TGTGCCAGCAGCCAAGTTAGGGGCAAACAGGGAGCCTTACTCCACGAGCAGTACTTC. Protein sequence: CASSQVRGKQGALLHEQYF.

This clone was observed a single time. CDR3 sequence (DNA): TGTGCCAGCAGTGACCAGGGGAACCTTAATGAAAAACTGTTTTTT. It yields the protein CASSDQGNLNEKLFF. The genes are TRBV7-9 and TRBJ1-4; D is perhaps TRBD1 (6 bases). Germline assignment: CDR1 SEHNR and CDR2 FQNEAQ (reference sequence). The CDR3 runs 15 residues. The V end was cut by 6 bases, the J end by 4 bases, with 15 bases between.

This sequence joins TRBV18 and TRBJ2-5; TRBD2 matches 10 bases. In germline, CDR1 is KGHSH, CDR2 LQKENI. The CDR3 consists of 14 residues. V lost 3 bases to trimming and J lost 10 bases; unmatched junction nucleotides: 8. CDR3 region: CASSPPSSGGHQYF. CDR3 DNA: TGTGCCAGCTCACCCCCAAGTAGCGGGGGGCACCAGTACTTC.

This chain links TRBV7-2 with TRBJ2-3; 7 nucleotides align to TRBD2. Per germline, CDR1 SGHTA and CDR2 FQGNSA. The CDR3 has 14 residues. With V trimmed by 5 bases and J by 6 bases, 8 bases remained unmatched. The CDR3: CASSVRGVLDTQYF. CDR3 in DNA: TGTGCCAGCAGCGTCCGGGGGGTCCTGGATACGCAGTATTTT.